One sample yielded the 20 T cell receptor beta chains listed below, sequenced in a study of blood T cell repertoires in COVID-19 (dated by TCRdb to the early 2020s). The library was made by the immunoSEQ multiplex PCR assay. TCRdb's version of the immuneACCESS table is confined to in-frame rearrangements and falls short of the full clone set. An unresolved V gene accounts for under half of the shortfall where checked; the remainder is of unknown origin. Across this sample there are around 140,000 clones, with 80% to 90% seen only once. The top ten clones comprise around 19% of the sample. What was sequenced was peripheral blood. The receptors originated from a man aged 50 or older with active or convalescent COVID-19.

The rearrangement joins TRBV28 to TRBJ2-5; 7 nucleotides align to TRBD2. The ends lost 3 bases at V and 4 bases at J; junction bases unmatched: 5. Germline V gene data show CDR1 as MDHEN and CDR2 as SYDVKM. The CDR3 loop spans 14 amino acids. The chain's CDR3 is CASSLAGVRETQYF. The CDR3 DNA reads as TGTGCCAGCAGTTTGGCGGGAGTCCGAGAGACCCAGTACTTC.

This chain connects TRBV3-1 (or the pseudogene TRBV3-2) to TRBJ1-6; D might be TRBD1 (5 bases). This CDR3 contains 16 residues. Looked up from germline, CDR1 is LGHDT and CDR2 is YNNKEL (reference sequence). Trimming pared 1 base from V and 6 bases from J, leaving 13 bases between. The CDR3 spells CASSQGGPGGNSPLHF. The CDR3 region has the DNA TGTGCCAGCAGCCAAGGGGGTCCCGGGGGTAATTCACCCCTCCACTTT.

The chain has TRBV6-1 and TRBJ1-2; no firm D call. Trimming removed 0 bases at V and 4 bases at J, with 9 bases between. Per germline, CDR1 MNHNS and CDR2 SASEGT. The CDR3 totals 14 residues. CDR3 DNA sequence: TGTGCCAGCAGTGAAGCGGGGAGTACCTATGGCTACACCTTC. Translation: CASSEAGSTYGYTF.

The chain has TRBV5-4 and TRBJ1-2; tentatively, D is TRBD1 (5 bases). The CDR3 loop spans 15 amino acids. V was cut by 2 bases and J by 1 base, with 12 bases left in between. Germline CDR1 SGHNT, CDR2 YYREEE (reference sequence). CDR3 bases: TGTGCCAGCAGCTTTGGGGCAGGAAATAACTATGGCTACACCTTC. Encoded protein: CASSFGAGNNYGYTF.

This sequence joins TRBV11-2 and TRBJ2-3, with TRBD1 matching over 10 bases. Germline V CDR1 and CDR2: SGHAT, FQNNGV. V lost 5 bases to trimming and J lost 6 bases; unmatched junction nucleotides: 8. This CDR3 spans 15 amino acids. The CDR3 coding sequence is TGTGCCAGCAGCCCGACCGGGACAGGGGCCGATACGCAGTATTTT. Amino acids: CASSPTGTGADTQYF.

This chain joins TRBV7-6 and TRBJ1-4; D is possibly TRBD1 (5 bases). The CDR3 spans 15 residues. V lost 3 bases, J lost 2 bases, and 10 bases lay in between. Germline V gene sequence: CDR1 SGHVS, CDR2 FNYEAQ. The CDR3, as DNA: TGTGCCAGCAGCTTGCAGGGCTTCACTAATGAAAAACTGTTTTTT. Its translation: CASSLQGFTNEKLFF.

The CDR3 region has the DNA TGTGCCAGCAGTGATATGCAGGCCTTATTTGGGGAGACCCAGTACTTC. Its protein is CASSDMQALFGETQYF. The chain recombines TRBV25-1 with TRBJ2-5; D gene uncertain. V was pared by 3 bases and J by 5 bases, with 19 bases between. The germline gives CDR1 MGHDK, CDR2 SYGVNS. The CDR3 extends over 16 amino acids.

CDR3 in amino acids: CASSIAQAINSPLHF. The CDR3 DNA is TGTGCCAGTAGTATAGCCCAGGCAATTAATTCACCCCTCCACTTT. V is TRBV19 and J is TRBJ1-6; D is uncertain. The germline V and J ends were trimmed by 1 base and 6 bases, with 10 bases remaining between them. CDR1 LNHDA and CDR2 SQIVND come from the germline V gene (reference sequence). CDR3 length equals 15 residues.

This clone was counted a single time. The rearrangement uses TRBV5-6 and TRBJ2-1; D not resolved. Trimming left V 0 bases short and J 7 bases short, with 8 bases between. There are 13 residues in the CDR3. Germline V CDR1 and CDR2: SGHDT, YYEEEE. DNA of the CDR3: TGTGCCAGCAGCTTGGCCTGGGCGAATGAGCAGTTCTTC. Translating it yields CASSLAWANEQFF. The complete variable domain, with remaining parts taken from reference TRBV5-6 and TRBJ2-1, reads DAGVTQSPTHLIKTRGQQVTLRCSPKSGHDTVSWYQQALGQGPQFIFQYYEEEERQRGNFPDRFSGHQFPNYSSELNVNALLLGDSALYLCASSLAWANEQFFGPGTRLTVL.

The chain combines TRBV7-2 with TRBJ1-5, with D maybe TRBD1 (6 bases). Trimming shortened V by 8 bases and J by 0 bases, and 20 bases separated the two germline ends. This CDR3 region has 17 residues. Looked up from germline, CDR1 is SGHTA and CDR2 is FQGNSA. The CDR3 is CASGRGGLGYSNQPQHF. CDR3 sequence (DNA): TGTGCCAGCGGCAGAGGGGGTTTAGGGTATAGCAATCAGCCCCAGCATTTT.

The V gene is TRBV15, the J gene TRBJ2-5; 9 nucleotides match TRBD2. This CDR3 is 17 amino acids long. Trimming cost V 0 bases and J 1 base; bases outside gene matches: 6. The germline gives CDR1 LNHNV, CDR2 YYDKDF (reference sequence). In DNA form, the CDR3 reads TGTGCCACCAGCAGAGATGGGGCGGGAGGGGGCCAAGAGACCCAGTACTTC. It is translated as CATSRDGAGGGQETQYF. Full variable domain (missing parts from reference TRBV15 and TRBJ2-5): DAMVIQNPRYQVTQFGKPVTLSCSQTLNHNVMYWYQQKSSQAPKLLFHYYDKDFNNEADTPDNFQSRRPNTSFCFLDIRSPGLGDTAMYLCATSRDGAGGGQETQYFGPGTRLLVL.

The chain employs TRBV27 and TRBJ1-2, with D uncertain. The germline V and J ends were trimmed by 3 bases and 0 bases, with 14 bases remaining between them. This CDR3 is 16 amino acids long. Germline CDR1 and CDR2: MNHEY and SMNVEV (reference sequence). In DNA form, the CDR3 reads TGTGCCAGCAGTTTTAGATCCCCACCAACTAACTATGGCTACACCTTC. Translating it yields CASSFRSPPTNYGYTF.

This clone came up once. The chain combines TRBV11-2 with TRBJ2-7; D uncertain. Germline CDR1 and CDR2: SGHAT and FQNNGV. The CDR3 runs 11 residues. Deletions cut 1 base from V and 7 bases from J, with 5 bases between. As DNA, the CDR3 is TGTGCCAGCAGCTTAGGTAGAGAGCAGTACTTC. Residues: CASSLGREQYF.

V and J are TRBV18 and TRBJ2-3; TRBD2 matches 7 bases. With 5 bases clipped from V and 0 bases from J, the junction kept 5 bases outside the gene matches. CDR3 size: 15 residues. Germline V gene sequence: CDR1 KGHSH, CDR2 LQKENI. The CDR3: CASSIPSGSTDTQYF. CDR3 in DNA: TGTGCCAGCTCAATCCCTAGCGGCAGCACAGATACGCAGTATTTT. Full variable domain (missing parts from reference TRBV18 and TRBJ2-3): NAGVMQNPRHLVRRRGQEARLRCSPMKGHSHVYWYRQLPEEGLKFMVYLQKENIIDESGMPKERFSAEFPKEGPSILRIQQVVRGDSAAYFCASSIPSGSTDTQYFGPGTRLTVL.

The V gene is TRBV14, the J gene TRBJ2-2; no firm D call. This CDR3 contains 14 residues. Germline V gene lookup returns CDR1 SGHDN and CDR2 FVKESK. Trimming pared 4 bases from V and 6 bases from J, leaving 12 bases between. The CDR3 nucleotides are TGTGCCAGCAGCCGAGGCTCACTTGCCGGGGAGCTGTTTTTT. Protein product: CASSRGSLAGELFF.

Here the CDR3 reads CASSPPFPGNTIYF. CDR3 in DNA: TGTGCCAGCTCACCCCCCTTCCCTGGAAACACCATATATTTT. The chain recombines TRBV18 with TRBJ1-3; D call uncertain. The V gene lost 3 bases and the J gene lost 2 bases, with 8 bases spanning the gap. Germline V lookup: CDR1 KGHSH, CDR2 LQKENI. CDR3 size: 14 residues.

The chain joins TRBV30 to TRBJ1-4; D not resolved. This CDR3 comprises 14 residues. Germline V lookup: CDR1 GTSNPN, CDR2 SVGIG (reference sequence). The germline V and J ends were trimmed by 2 bases and 0 bases, with 7 bases remaining between them. The CDR3 region is CAWSPGATNEKLFF. In DNA, the CDR3 is TGTGCCTGGAGTCCGGGTGCAACTAATGAAAAACTGTTTTTT.

The V and J genes are TRBV27 and TRBJ2-1, with D perhaps matching TRBD1 (6 bases). This CDR3 is built from 14 residues. Trimming took off 3 bases at V and 10 bases at J, with 16 bases between the two ends. Germline-derived CDR1 and CDR2 are MNHEY and SMNVEV (reference sequence). The CDR3 DNA reads as TGTGCCAGCAGTTTTGGGGACAAGCGCTCCGAGCAGTTCTTC. Its protein is CASSFGDKRSEQFF.

This clone has a single count. The J gene is TRBJ2-7, the V gene TRBV10-2; D gene unclear. The V end lost 3 bases, the J end lost 0 bases, and 9 bases lay between the germline ends. The CDR3 covers 14 residues. In germline, CDR1 is WSHSY, CDR2 SAAADI. CDR3 DNA sequence: TGCGCCAGCAGTGAACGCAGTCTCTCCTACGAGCAGTACTTC. This translates into CASSERSLSYEQYF.

The CDR3 reads CSAGLELRWYF. CDR3 coding DNA: TGCAGTGCGGGACTTGAGCTACGTTGGTACTTC. The chain employs TRBV20-1 and TRBJ2-7; maybe TRBD2 (6 bases). The CDR3 has 11 amino acids. Trimming left V 6 bases short and J 12 bases short, with 18 bases between. Germline V gene sequence: CDR1 DFQATT, CDR2 SNEGSKA (reference sequence).